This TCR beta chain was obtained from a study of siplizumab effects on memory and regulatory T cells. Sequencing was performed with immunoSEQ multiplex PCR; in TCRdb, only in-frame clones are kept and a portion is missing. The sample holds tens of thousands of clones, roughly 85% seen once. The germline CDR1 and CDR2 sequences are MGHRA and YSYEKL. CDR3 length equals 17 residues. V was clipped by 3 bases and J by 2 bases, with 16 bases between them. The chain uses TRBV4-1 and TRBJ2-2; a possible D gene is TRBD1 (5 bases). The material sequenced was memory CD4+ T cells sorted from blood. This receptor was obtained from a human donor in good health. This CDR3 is CASSHARQPTNTGELFF. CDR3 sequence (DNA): TGCGCCAGCAGCCATGCTCGACAGCCGACTAACACCGGGGAGCTGTTTTTT.